The present TCR beta chain was sequenced within a study of T cells after yellow fever vaccination. Findings and limits, study-wide: Most primary-vaccination clones recurred post-booster (about 96% CD4, 88% CD8). Contaminants from the bulk population, in the form of abundant clonotypes, could be found in FACS-sorted repertoires.

Germline loops: CDR1 LGHNA, CDR2 YSLEER. The CDR3 runs to 14 residues. V shed 4 bases and J shed 10 bases, with 17 bases lying between them. TCRdb re-derived calls from the 5' RACE reads in MiXCR, one entry per CDR3 protein. Of 300,000 to 350,000 distinct CDR3 sequences detected, over 8.5% appear once; the ten largest clones hold 3% to 3.5%. For this clonotype: What it binds is not known.

V usage is TRBV4-3 and J usage is TRBJ2-1; a weak D match, TRBD1 (6 bases). The sequence was obtained from a man aged 18 to 35 who received the YFV17D yellow fever vaccine. The material was CD4+ T cells sorted from PBMCs, obtained 45 days after the yellow fever booster vaccination. The CDR3 coding sequence is TGCGCCAGCAGCCTCGACAGGCGGTCGGAGGAGCAGTTCTTC. This sequence encodes CASSLDRRSEEQFF.